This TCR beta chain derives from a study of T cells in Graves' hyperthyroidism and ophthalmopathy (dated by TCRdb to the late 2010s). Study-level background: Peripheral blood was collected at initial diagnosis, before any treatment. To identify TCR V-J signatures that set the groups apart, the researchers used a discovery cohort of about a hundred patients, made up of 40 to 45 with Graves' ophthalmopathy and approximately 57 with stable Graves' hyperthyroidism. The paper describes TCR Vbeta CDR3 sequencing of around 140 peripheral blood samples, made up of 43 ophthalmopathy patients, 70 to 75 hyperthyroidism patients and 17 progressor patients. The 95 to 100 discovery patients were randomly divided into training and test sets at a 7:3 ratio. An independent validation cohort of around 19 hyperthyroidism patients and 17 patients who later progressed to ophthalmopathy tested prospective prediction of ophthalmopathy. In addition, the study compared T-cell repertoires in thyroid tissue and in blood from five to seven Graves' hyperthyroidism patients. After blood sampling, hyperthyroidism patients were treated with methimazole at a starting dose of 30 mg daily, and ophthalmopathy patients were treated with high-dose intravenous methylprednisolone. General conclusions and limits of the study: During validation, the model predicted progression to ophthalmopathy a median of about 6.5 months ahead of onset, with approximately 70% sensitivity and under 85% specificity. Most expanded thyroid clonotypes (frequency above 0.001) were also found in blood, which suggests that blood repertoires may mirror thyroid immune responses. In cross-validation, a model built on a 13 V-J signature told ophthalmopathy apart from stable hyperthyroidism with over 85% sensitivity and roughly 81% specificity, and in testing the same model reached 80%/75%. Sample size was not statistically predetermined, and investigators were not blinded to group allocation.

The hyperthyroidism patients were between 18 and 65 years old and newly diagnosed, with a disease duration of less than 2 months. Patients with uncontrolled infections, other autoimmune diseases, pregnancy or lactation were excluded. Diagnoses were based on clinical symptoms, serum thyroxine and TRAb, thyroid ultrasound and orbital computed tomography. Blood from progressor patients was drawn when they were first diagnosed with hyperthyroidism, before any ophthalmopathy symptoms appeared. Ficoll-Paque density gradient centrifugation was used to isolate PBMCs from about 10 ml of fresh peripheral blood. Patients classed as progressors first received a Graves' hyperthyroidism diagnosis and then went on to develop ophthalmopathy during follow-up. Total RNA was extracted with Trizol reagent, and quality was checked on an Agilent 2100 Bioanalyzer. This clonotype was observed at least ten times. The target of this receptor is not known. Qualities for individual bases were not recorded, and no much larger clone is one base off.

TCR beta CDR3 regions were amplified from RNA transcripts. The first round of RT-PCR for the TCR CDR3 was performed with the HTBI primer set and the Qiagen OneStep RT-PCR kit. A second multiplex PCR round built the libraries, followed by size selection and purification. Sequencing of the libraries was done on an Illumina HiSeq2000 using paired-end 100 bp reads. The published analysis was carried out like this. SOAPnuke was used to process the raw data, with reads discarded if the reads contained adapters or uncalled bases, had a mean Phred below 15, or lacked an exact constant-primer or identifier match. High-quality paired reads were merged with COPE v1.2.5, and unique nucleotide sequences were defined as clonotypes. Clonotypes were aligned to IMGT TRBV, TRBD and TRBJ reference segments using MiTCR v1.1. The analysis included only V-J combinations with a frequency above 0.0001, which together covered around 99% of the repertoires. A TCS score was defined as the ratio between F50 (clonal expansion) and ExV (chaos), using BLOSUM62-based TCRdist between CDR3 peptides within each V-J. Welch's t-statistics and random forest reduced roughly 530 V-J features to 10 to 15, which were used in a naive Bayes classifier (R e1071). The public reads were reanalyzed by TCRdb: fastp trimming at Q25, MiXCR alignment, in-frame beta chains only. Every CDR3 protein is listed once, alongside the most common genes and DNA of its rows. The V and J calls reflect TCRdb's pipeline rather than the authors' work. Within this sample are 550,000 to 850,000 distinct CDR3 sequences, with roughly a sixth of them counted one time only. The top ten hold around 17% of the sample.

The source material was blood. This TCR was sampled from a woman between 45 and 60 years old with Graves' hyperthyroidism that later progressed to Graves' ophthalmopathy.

Here the CDR3 is given as CASSLAGVYTEAFF. The DNA sequence is as follows: TGTGCCAGCAGCTTGGCTGGAGTGTACACTGAAGCTTTCTTT. The chain is encoded by TRBV11-2 joined to TRBJ1-1, with no confident D gene call. At the junction V is shortened by 3 bases and J by 3 bases, with 11 bases in between. Including cysteine and phenylalanine, the CDR3 has 14 amino acids. The only DNA kept is the CDR3, 42 bases in frame from the first base. CDR1 and CDR2 (SGHAT, FQNNGV) derive from the germline V gene.